This entry describes one T cell receptor (beta chain). This clonotype was counted many times. The clone's antigen remains unknown. The input lacks base qualities; no much larger clone sits a single base away. To synthesize cDNA, template-switch 5'RACE was performed with a primer carrying a 10-nucleotide random unique molecular identifier so that each TCR transcript was tagged. Every sequencing run covered 15-18 subjects and yielded more than 170 million TCR-beta sequences. The RNeasy kit was used to extract total RNA. The KAPA Real-time Library Amplification kit was used to amplify TCR-beta VDJ regions with primers targeting the TCR constant region and the 5'RACE anchor. Sample indexes and Illumina adaptors were added in a first PCR, and a second PCR then increased library yield. The roughly 650 bp TCR product was size-selected on a 2% E-gel SizeSelection system after Ampure bead purification. Before pooling, libraries had their quality checked on a Bioanalyzer, their concentration measured with Qubit, and their quantity determined with the Kapa Library Quantification kit. An Illumina HiSeq 2500 sequenced the libraries paired-end 2 x 150 bp. To increase sequence diversity, roughly 24-31% phiX was spiked into each library pool. On the authors' methods: The quality-filtered reads were processed with the UMI-based MiGEC pipeline, whose error correction step removed more than 80% of the raw TCR sequences. VDJ genes were aligned to IMGT germline references, and each clonotype was defined by a unique CDR3 amino acid sequence together with V-J genes. Clonal expansion, Shannon diversity and CDR3 relatedness (CalcPairwiseDistances, ClusterSamples) were evaluated with VDJtools, and phylogenetic trees were built with CLCbio workbench. Using coefficient-of-variation modelling across technical triplicates, the study counted a clone as expanded if it had at least 8 unique UMIs. Through fastp at Q25 and MiXCR, TCRdb rebuilt clones from the public reads, retaining in-frame beta chains. Each CDR3 protein appears once, grouped with its most common genes and DNA. The V and J calls here are based on TCRdb, not the publication. The sample table records 75,000 to 90,000 distinct CDR3 sequences; about a tenth of these occur just once. The ten top clones hold 1.8% of the sample.

This sample was taken from a study of neurological immune-mediated disorders (dated 2019 in TCRdb). Regarding the research as a whole: The study compared peripheral blood TCR-beta repertoires of HTLV-I-associated myelopathy (HAM/TSP) patients, multiple sclerosis patients and healthy controls using UMI-based sequencing. The cohort comprised about 68 subjects: approximately 15 HAM/TSP patients, roughly 34 multiple sclerosis patients and 20 or so healthy controls. Alongside PBMC samples, the set of about 97 TCR-beta libraries contained longitudinal samples, technical triplicates, and paired CD4+ and CD8+ T-cell subsets that had been sorted.

From its cysteine to its phenylalanine, the CDR3 spans 11 amino acids. CDR3 DNA only is kept here, 33 bases in frame from base 1. The germline V gene supplies CDR1 SQVTM and CDR2 ANQGSEA. At the junction V is shortened by 7 bases and J by 9 bases, with 13 bases in between. Overall study results and their limits: TCR clonal expansion was highest in HAM/TSP patients and lowest in MS patients, with MS patients falling below even healthy controls. Expanded clones from different subjects shared no identical CDR3 amino acid sequences, which suggests that TCR-beta repertoires were private in all groups.

Healthy controls were blood bank volunteers in Maryland, USA. Unsorted PBMC libraries were generated from 2 million PBMCs stored in RNAlater at -80 °C until RNA extraction. Peripheral blood was subjected to Ficoll-Hypaque density gradient centrifugation to isolate PBMCs, which were then cryopreserved in liquid nitrogen. In this chain, TRBV29-1 is recombined with TRBJ2-1, with the D gene not clear enough to name. Sequencing used PBMCs. This TCR derives from a man aged 35 to 55 in good health. At the DNA level, the sequence is TGCAGCGGAGGACCTCATACTGAGCAGTTCTTC. This sequence encodes CSGGPHTEQFF.